The source of this TCR beta chain is a study of T cells after yellow fever vaccination. CDR3 size: 16 residues. Trimming cost V 4 bases and J 1 base, with 16 bases left between them. CDR1 and CDR2 (germline): LGHDT, YNNKEL (reference sequence). A word on this clonotype: A much larger clone lies a single base off, so this may be a read error.

From the 5' RACE reads, TCRdb called clonotypes with MiXCR, one entry per CDR3 protein. The sample consists of around 30,000 distinct CDR3 sequences, over 5% of them appearing once. The chain joins TRBV3-1 to TRBJ2-5; D is possibly TRBD2 (6 bases). Sequences were derived from PBMCs, either bulk or a sorted T-cell subset (CD4+, CD8+, memory, or dextramer-sorted; not recorded which), sampled on the day of the yellow fever booster vaccination. This sequence was found in a man aged 25 to 40 who received the YFV17D yellow fever vaccine. The CDR3 loop is CASSPLRDRGQETQYF. CDR3 DNA: TGTGCCAGCAGCCCCCTGCGGGATAGAGGCCAAGAGACCCAGTACTTC.